The 28 T cell receptor beta chains reported below all come from one sample, sequenced in a study of tumor-infiltrating lymphocytes in glioblastoma multiforme. TCR beta libraries were built from RNA through three nested multiplex PCR rounds using modified ARM-PCR. A single record per CDR3 protein comes from TCRdb applying MiXCR to the multiplex PCR reads. Among 20,000 or so distinct CDR3 sequences, 65% to 75% were seen once, and the ten largest hold more than 15%. The sequencing input was peripheral blood. Source of these receptors: a male donor with glioblastoma.

The chain combines TRBV20-1 with TRBJ2-5; the D is unclear. Looked up from germline, CDR1 is DFQATT and CDR2 is SNEGSKA (reference sequence). The CDR3 covers 14 residues. V lost 0 bases to trimming and J lost 5 bases, with 13 bases between them. The CDR3 DNA reads as TGCAGTGCTAGAGACGGATCCTCTGGGGAGACCCAGTACTTC. Its protein is CSARDGSSGETQYF.

This clonotype was seen a single time. The rearrangement links TRBV20-1 to TRBJ1-5; the D is unclear. Germline V CDR1 and CDR2: DFQATT, SNEGSKA (reference sequence). V lost 7 bases and J lost 5, with 15 bases in between. The CDR3 sequence is 13 residues long. Written as DNA, the CDR3 is TGCAGTGTTATGGCCAGTTACGATCAGCCCCAGCATTTT. It codes for CSVMASYDQPQHF.

Comments on this clonotype: A read error is possible here, since a much larger clone lies one base away. The chain combines TRBV5-1 with TRBJ1-5, with D perhaps TRBD1 (5 bases). The length of the CDR3 is 14 residues. Per the germline V gene, CDR1 is SGHRS and CDR2 is YFSETQ. CDR3 bases: TGCGCCAGCAGCTTGGGACAGAGCAATCAGACCCAGCATTTT. Encoded protein: CASSLGQSNQTQHF.

This clonotype was seen only a few times. The chain carries TRBV11-1 and TRBJ2-1; possible D gene TRBD1, 6 bases. V lost 6 bases and J lost 8, with 14 bases in between. The CDR3 is 13 residues long. The germline CDR1 and CDR2 sequences are SGHAT and FQDESV (reference sequence). For the CDR3, the DNA is TGTGCCAGCAGAAAACAGGGTACGCATGAGCAGTTCTTC. This translates into CASRKQGTHEQFF.

Notes on this clonotype: Without the conserved terminal phenylalanine or tryptophan, this CDR3 likely stems from a read error. This chain links TRBV6-6 with TRBJ1-5; D ambiguous. This CDR3 has 12 residues. Germline lookup yields CDR1 MNHNY and CDR2 SVGAGI (reference sequence). Trimming cost V 9 bases and J 2 bases, with 8 bases left between them. The CDR3 sequence is CASWGGNQPQHL. Here the CDR3 DNA reads TGTGCCAGTTGGGGTGGCAATCAGCCCCAGCATCTT.

This clonotype was counted a single time. CDR3: CASSIDIAGVLNEQFF. Written as DNA, the CDR3 is TGTGCCAGTAGTATAGATATAGCTGGAGTTTTGAATGAGCAGTTCTTC. The chain carries TRBV19 and TRBJ2-1; D not certain. This CDR3 contains 16 residues. Germline values: CDR1 LNHDA, CDR2 SQIVND (reference sequence). V was cut by 0 bases and J by 7 bases, with 16 bases left in between.

This clonotype was picked up a small number of times. This rearrangement joins TRBV7-3 to TRBJ2-1, with 11 bases matching TRBD2. The V segment lost 5 bases and the J segment 8 bases; nucleotides outside the gene matches: 8. The germline V gene encodes CDR1 SGHTA and CDR2 FQGTGA. The CDR3 sequence is 15 residues long. CDR3 DNA sequence: TGTGCCAGCAGCCTCCTAGCGGGAGGAGTACATGAGCAGTTCTTC. This encodes CASSLLAGGVHEQFF.

In its sample, this clonotype ranks as medium-sized (0.01 to 0.1%). The chain joins TRBV4-2 to TRBJ1-2, with unresolved D. CDR1 is LGHNA and CDR2 is YNFKEQ in the germline V gene. The CDR3 length is 13 residues. V lost 1 base and J 4 bases, leaving 7 bases between the germline ends. The CDR3 reads CASSQGVGYGYTF. The DNA of the CDR3 is TGTGCCAGCAGCCAAGGCGTCGGCTATGGCTACACCTTC.

A note on this clonotype: A read error may explain this, as a much larger clone is one base away. The V and J genes are TRBV7-9 and TRBJ1-6; no definite D call. This CDR3 is built from 12 residues. CDR1 is SEHNR and CDR2 is FQNEAQ in the germline V gene (reference sequence). The CDR3 loop is CASSSDRGPLRF. CDR3 bases: TGTGCCAGCAGCTCTGACCGCGGACCCCTCCGCTTT.

The V call is TRBV6-6, the J call TRBJ2-7; 7 positions agree with TRBD1. This CDR3 has 15 amino acids. V shed 4 bases and J 4 bases; nucleotides not matched to a gene: 10. CDR1 is MNHNY, CDR2 SVGAGI, per germline (reference sequence). The CDR3 reads CASSSQGTATYEQYF. Written as DNA, the CDR3 is TGTGCCAGCAGTTCCCAAGGGACAGCCACTTACGAGCAGTACTTC.

The chain uses TRBV20-1 and TRBJ2-7, with D uncertain. The CDR3 length is 11 residues. Trimming took off 3 bases at V and 1 base at J, with 4 bases between the two ends. CDR1 DFQATT and CDR2 SNEGSKA come from the germline V gene (reference sequence). CDR3 DNA sequence: TGCAGTGCTAGCGGGTCCTACGAGCAGTACTTC. Protein product: CSASGSYEQYF.

This rearrangement joins TRBV28 to TRBJ2-7; possibly TRBD2 for D (5 bases). With 7 bases removed from V and 2 bases from J, the gap between germline ends came to 12 bases. This CDR3 contains 13 residues. Germline CDR1 and CDR2: MDHEN and SYDVKM. Written as DNA, the CDR3 is TGTGCCAGCACCCGGACTGGCACCTACGAGCAGTACTTC. It encodes CASTRTGTYEQYF.

This clonotype was found a few times. V is TRBV11-1 and J is TRBJ2-7, with 13 bases lining up with TRBD2. CDR3 length: 15 amino acids. The V and J ends lost 5 bases and 5 bases, in that order; junction bases with no gene match: 6. The V gene's germline CDR1 is SGHAT and CDR2 FQDESV (reference sequence). The CDR3, as DNA: TGTGCCAGCAGCAGGACTAGCGGGAGTGTCAACGAGCAGTACTTC. This sequence encodes CASSRTSGSVNEQYF.

As for this clonotype: An end of the junction differs from the germline gene, which may be a read error. The chain has TRBV11-2 and TRBJ2-5, with 8 bases that match TRBD2. CDR3 length: 15 residues. From germline, CDR1 is SGHAT and CDR2 FQNNGV. CDR3: CDSSFSGTSKGTQYF. The CDR3 DNA reads TGTGACAGCAGCTTTAGCGGGACCAGCAAAGGAACCCAGTACTTC.

This clonotype was seen many times. V usage is TRBV29-1 and J usage is TRBJ1-5, with 9 bases that match TRBD1. From germline, CDR1 is SQVTM and CDR2 ANQGSEA. Trimming at V came to 5 bases and at J to 6 bases, leaving 8 bases not matched to a gene. The CDR3 length is 14 residues. The CDR3 DNA follows: TGCAGCGTTAAGACAGGGGGGATAGGTCAGCCCCAGCATTTT. It encodes CSVKTGGIGQPQHF.

The V and J genes are TRBV10-3 and TRBJ1-1; D uncertain. The CDR3 is 14 residues long. Germline V gene sequence: CDR1 ENHRY, CDR2 SYGVKD. Trimming stripped 5 bases from V and 3 bases from J, with 13 bases between. The CDR3 protein is CAISQQATDTEAFF. The CDR3 coding sequence is TGTGCCATCAGTCAACAAGCCACGGACACTGAAGCTTTCTTT.

This chain joins TRBV29-1 and TRBJ2-1; TRBD2 matches 7 bases. The length of the CDR3 is 16 residues. Trimming cost V 0 bases and J 2 bases; bases outside gene matches: 7. The germline V gene encodes CDR1 SQVTM and CDR2 ANQGSEA. The CDR3 sequence is CSVEDPGRATYNEQFF. For the CDR3, the DNA is TGCAGCGTTGAAGATCCGGGGAGGGCCACCTACAATGAGCAGTTCTTC.

Turning to this clonotype: A junction boundary mismatches the germline segment, possibly from a read error. The chain has TRBV11-2 and TRBJ1-5; D is unresolved. CDR1 is SGHAT, CDR2 FQNNGV, per germline. The CDR3 contains 15 residues. CDR3 in amino acids: CPSTLDLQQYQPQHF. In DNA form, the CDR3 reads TGTCCCAGCACCCTGGATCTACAGCAATATCAGCCCCAGCATTTT. The complete variable domain, with remaining parts taken from reference TRBV11-2 and TRBJ1-5, reads EAGVAQSPRYKIIEKRQSVAFWCNPISGHATLYWYQQILGQGPKLLIQFQNNGVVDDSQLPKDRFSAERLKGVDSTLKIQPAKLEDSAVYLCPSTLDLQQYQPQHFGDGTRLSIL.

With respect to this clonotype: A much larger clone lies a single base off, so this may be a read error. The chain carries TRBV5-1 and TRBJ2-7, with TRBD1 as a possible D gene (6 bases). There are 14 residues in the CDR3. Germline V gives CDR1 SGHRS, CDR2 YFSETQ. The V and J ends lost 4 bases and 2 bases respectively, with 13 bases between them. Here the CDR3 reads CASSTTGQTYEQYF. The CDR3 coding sequence is TGCGCCAGCAGCACCACGGGACAAACCTACGAGCAGTACTTC.

This clonotype appeared many times. V and J are TRBV5-4 and TRBJ2-1, with 13 bases matching TRBD2. This CDR3 is built from 15 residues. CDR1 SGHNT and CDR2 YYREEE come from the germline V gene (reference sequence). Trimming cost V 0 bases and J 9 bases; bases outside gene matches: 3. The CDR3: CASSLGTSGSGEQFF. The CDR3 nucleotides are TGTGCCAGCAGCTTGGGGACTAGCGGGAGTGGTGAGCAGTTCTTC.

In regard to this clonotype: Relative to the germline gene, one junction end is altered; a read error may explain this. V and J are TRBV29-1 and TRBJ1-2, with unresolved D. The germline V gene encodes CDR1 SQVTM and CDR2 ANQGSEA. CDR3 size: 10 residues. CDR3 in amino acids: CGVDQNGYTF. The CDR3 DNA sequence: TGCGGCGTCGATCAGAATGGCTACACCTTC.

About this clonotype: With a much larger clone just one base away, this may be a read error. The chain links TRBV11-1 to TRBJ2-1, with D possibly TRBD1 on 5 matching bases. The CDR3 length is 14 residues. The V gene's germline CDR1 is SGHAT and CDR2 FQDESV (reference sequence). The CDR3 sequence: CASSLLMGLNGQFF. The DNA of the CDR3 is TGTGCCAGCAGCTTATTAATGGGGCTCAATGGGCAGTTCTTC.

A note on this clonotype: One junction end does not reproduce the germline sequence, and a read error may be involved. The chain couples TRBV29-1 to TRBJ2-1, with D perhaps being TRBD1 or TRBD2 (5 bases each). The CDR3 length is 15 residues. Germline loops: CDR1 SQVTM, CDR2 ANQGSEA. CDR3 loop: CSVGGKRGLYDEQFF. In nucleotides, the CDR3 is TGCAGCGTTGGGGGGAAACGGGGCCTCTACGATGAGCAGTTCTTC.

The chain has TRBV12-3 or TRBV12-4 and TRBJ1-1; D unclear. CDR3 length: 14 residues. V was trimmed by 3 bases and J by 1 base, leaving 9 bases between them. The chain's CDR3 is CASSFSTSNTEAFF. The CDR3 nucleotides are TGTGCCAGCAGTTTCTCGACCTCGAACACTGAAGCTTTCTTT.

This clonotype was counted a single time. A read error is possible here, since a much larger clone lies one base away. V and J are TRBV7-8 and TRBJ1-1; the match to TRBD1 covers 9 bases. Germline V gene data show CDR1 as SGHVS and CDR2 as FQNEAQ. After removal of 4 bases from V and 4 bases from J, the junction contained 16 bases not matched to a gene. The CDR3 is made up of 18 amino acids. CDR3 nucleotide sequence: TGTGCCAGCAGCTCAGTAGGTTGGGACAGGGTTAAACGCACTGAAGCTTTCTTT. This codes for CASSSVGWDRVKRTEAFF.

The genes are TRBV7-9 and TRBJ1-4; 8 bases agree with TRBD1. V dropped 5 bases and J dropped 3; count of bases not matched to a gene: 5. Germline CDR1 SEHNR, CDR2 FQNEAQ (reference sequence). CDR3 size: 15 residues. As DNA, the CDR3 is TGTGCCAGCAGCACCAGGACAGGGTCTAATGAAAAACTGTTTTTT. Translation: CASSTRTGSNEKLFF.

This clonotype was observed many times. This sequence joins TRBV5-1 and TRBJ2-3; D ambiguous. CDR1 is SGHRS, CDR2 YFSETQ, per germline. V gave up 0 bases and J gave up 3 bases, with 8 bases separating them. CDR3 length equals 14 residues. The CDR3 loop is CASSLDRLTDTQYF. The CDR3 nucleotides are TGCGCCAGCAGCTTGGACAGATTAACAGATACGCAGTATTTT.

Comments on this clonotype: An end of the junction differs from the germline gene, which may be a read error. The chain combines TRBV28 with TRBJ1-6, with D hard to call. Per the germline V gene, CDR1 is MDHEN and CDR2 is SYDVKM. The CDR3 is 17 amino acids. The CDR3 coding sequence is TGTGTCAGCAGTCCCTCCGACTCGAGATCCTATAATTCACCCCTCCACTTT. Translation gives CVSSPSDSRSYNSPLHF.